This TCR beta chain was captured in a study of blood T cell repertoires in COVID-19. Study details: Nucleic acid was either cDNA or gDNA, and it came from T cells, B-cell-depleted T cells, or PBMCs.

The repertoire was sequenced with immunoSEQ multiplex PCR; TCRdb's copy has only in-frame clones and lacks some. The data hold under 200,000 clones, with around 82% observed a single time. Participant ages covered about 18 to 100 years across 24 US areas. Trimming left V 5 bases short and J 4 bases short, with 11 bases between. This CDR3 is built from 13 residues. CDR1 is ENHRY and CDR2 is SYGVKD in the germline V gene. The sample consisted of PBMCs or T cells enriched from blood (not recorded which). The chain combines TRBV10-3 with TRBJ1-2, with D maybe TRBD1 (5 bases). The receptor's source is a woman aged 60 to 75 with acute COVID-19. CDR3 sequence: CAISQGEGYGYTF. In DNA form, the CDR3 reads TGTGCCATCAGTCAGGGTGAAGGCTATGGCTACACCTTC.